A single sample is the source of the 2 T cell receptor beta chains below, sequenced in a study of T cell repertoires in cytomegalovirus infection. Antigens of these TCRs are unknown. TCRdb used MiXCR to reprocess the reads, holding one entry per CDR3 protein. The table has about 920,000 distinct CDR3 sequences, roughly 30% seen once. The material was cultured CD8+ T cells from PBMCs, obtained from culture after CMV antigen stimulation. The receptors derive from a human donor in good health (CMV status not recorded). Some clones in this sample may be carry-over from other donors' samples.

The rearrangement uses TRBV25-1 and TRBJ2-1; the D gene could be TRBD1 or TRBD2 (7 bases each). V lost 4 bases and J 6 bases, leaving 19 bases between the germline ends. This CDR3 is built from 16 residues. Germline V gene sequence: CDR1 MGHDK, CDR2 SYGVNS. This CDR3 is CASSARGGGAGNEQFF. Here the CDR3 DNA reads TGTGCCAGCAGTGCCCGGGGAGGGGGCGCTGGCAATGAGCAGTTCTTC. The full variable domain, completed using reference TRBV25-1 and TRBJ2-1, is EADIYQTPRYLVIGTGKKITLECSQTMGHDKMYWYQQDPGMELHLIHYSYGVNSTEKGDLSSESTVSRIRTEHFPLTLESARPSHTSQYLCASSARGGGAGNEQFFGPGTRLTVL.

This clonotype was counted ten times or more. This chain joins TRBV11-2 and TRBJ2-5; 8 nucleotides agree with TRBD1. The CDR3 consists of 19 residues. The trim removed 0 bases at V and 5 bases at J, leaving 17 bases unmatched. Germline lookup yields CDR1 SGHAT and CDR2 FQNNGV. The CDR3 here is CASSLDQFLETGDGETQYF. The CDR3 coding sequence is TGTGCCAGCAGCTTAGATCAATTCCTGGAGACAGGGGATGGGGAGACCCAGTACTTC.